This T cell receptor beta chain was identified in a study of T-cell memory formation after mild COVID-19. Across the study: Most TCR clusters belonged to a single donor.

Study findings and constraints: Contracting clones, day 15 to 85, had balanced CD4/CD8, and later expanders favored CD4+.

Comments on this clonotype: What it recognizes is unknown.

Employing constant-segment primers, 5'RACE generated TCR alpha and TCR beta cDNA libraries bearing sample barcodes and UMIs. TCRdb called the 5' RACE reads again in MiXCR, with one record for every CDR3 protein. The table includes approximately 260,000 distinct CDR3 sequences, 15% to 20% detected once. Trimming took 4 bases from V and 0 from J; bases not matched to a gene: 10. Germline loops: CDR1 SGHKS, CDR2 YYEKEE (reference sequence). The CDR3 has 18 residues. This rearrangement joins TRBV5-5 to TRBJ2-3, with 11 bases that match TRBD1. Sequenced material: PBMCs or a T cell subset sorted from them (not recorded which). The sequence derives from a man aged 18 to 30 who had mild COVID-19 (a few samples of this study predate the infection). Cell type and time point are not known. The CDR3 loop is CASSTGQGARISTDTQYF. In DNA, the CDR3 is TGTGCCAGCAGCACCGGACAGGGGGCGCGGATTAGCACAGATACGCAGTATTTT. Filled out from reference TRBV5-5 and TRBJ2-3, the complete variable domain reads DAGVTQSPTHLIKTRGQQVTLRCSPISGHKSVSWYQQVLGQGPQFIFQYYEKEERGRGNFPDRFSARQFPNYSSELNVNALLLGDSALYLCASSTGQGARISTDTQYFGPGTRLTVL.